Shown below are 11 T cell receptor beta chains from a single sample sequenced in a study of post-analysis software for immune sequencing data. Study-wide results and limits: The five TRBV segments detected at higher frequency in patients than in controls included TRBV5-6, TRBV5-1 and TRBV20-1.

Unique-molecular-identifier-tagged TCR beta cDNA libraries were used. Each CDR3 protein is one row after TCRdb ran MiXCR on the PCR reads. The sample includes about 430,000 distinct CDR3 sequences, less than 40% of them seen just once. These receptors lack a known antigen. Sequencing input: blood. These receptors all stem from a girl aged 2-10 years with multiple sclerosis.

In the case of this clonotype: At one boundary the junction diverges from the germline segment, which might be a read error. The genes are TRBV25-1 and TRBJ2-7; tentatively, D is TRBD1 (5 bases). The CDR3 covers 13 residues. CDR1 MGHDK and CDR2 SYGVNS come from the germline V gene. This CDR3 reads CTSSEWGIYEQYF. The CDR3 DNA follows: TGTACCAGCAGTGAATGGGGCATCTACGAGCAGTACTTC.

The chain is built from TRBV11-3 and TRBJ2-6, with D perhaps TRBD1 or TRBD2 (5 bases each). V lost 5 bases and J 0 bases, leaving 11 bases between the germline ends. CDR3 length: 16 residues. Germline V gene sequence: CDR1 SGHNT, CDR2 YENEEA. This CDR3 reads CASSPGRGSGANVLTF. CDR3 nucleotide sequence: TGTGCCAGCAGCCCGGGACGTGGCTCTGGGGCCAACGTCCTGACTTTC.

Details on this clonotype: One junction end disagrees with the germline gene, perhaps due to a read error. This chain uses TRBV27 with TRBJ2-7, with D tentatively TRBD1 (6 bases). The germline V gene has CDR1 MNHEY and CDR2 SMNVEV (reference sequence). This CDR3 is 16 amino acids long. CDR3 nucleotides: TGTGCCGGCAGTTTAACAACAGGGCACATTTCCTACGAGCAGTACTTC. Its protein product is CAGSLTTGHISYEQYF.

This chain uses TRBV7-2 with TRBJ1-4; maybe TRBD1 (6 bases). The germline V gene has CDR1 SGHTA and CDR2 FQGNSA. The CDR3 has 14 amino acids. Trimming removed 3 bases at V and 6 bases at J, with 11 bases between. CDR3: CASSLGGRHEKLFF. As DNA, the CDR3 is TGTGCCAGCAGCTTGGGGGGGCGTCATGAAAAACTGTTTTTT.

This clonotype occurred once. The chain joins TRBV24-1 to TRBJ2-1, with TRBD2 matching over 11 bases. CDR1 is KGHDR, CDR2 SFDVKD, per germline. V gave up 5 bases and J gave up 5 bases; unmatched junction bases: 4. CDR3 length equals 15 residues. CDR3 in amino acids: CATSGVLAGDNEQFF. The DNA of the CDR3 is TGTGCCACCAGTGGGGTACTAGCGGGAGACAATGAGCAGTTCTTC.

The V gene is TRBV6-5, the J gene TRBJ1-2; D possibly corresponds to TRBD1 (6 bases). CDR1 is MNHEY, CDR2 SVGAGI, per germline. The CDR3 extends over 13 amino acids. The V and J ends lost 4 bases and 6 bases respectively, with 12 bases between them. The chain's CDR3 is CASSSSGAHGYTF. The CDR3 DNA sequence: TGTGCCAGCAGTTCCTCAGGGGCTCATGGCTACACCTTC.

The count of this clonotype is one. V gene TRBV29-1 combines with J gene TRBJ2-1, with 9 nucleotides matching TRBD1. After removal of 7 bases from V and 10 bases from J, the junction contained 17 bases not matched to a gene. The CDR3 length is 15 residues. Germline lookup yields CDR1 SQVTM and CDR2 ANQGSEA. Here the CDR3 reads CSAMGDRAFSYEQFF. The CDR3 nucleotides read TGCAGCGCAATGGGGGACAGGGCCTTCTCCTACGAGCAGTTCTTC.

V and J are TRBV11-2 and TRBJ2-7; weak D call: TRBD2 (5 bases). CDR3 size: 15 residues. CDR1 SGHAT and CDR2 FQNNGV come from the germline V gene. Trimming stripped 5 bases from V and 6 bases from J, with 20 bases between. Here the CDR3 DNA reads TGTGCCAGCAGCATTCAGTTACTAGGACCCCCCGAGCAGTACTTC. It translates to CASSIQLLGPPEQYF.

This clonotype showed up just a few times. The CDR3 spells CASSFLMKNSGANVLTF. Written as DNA, the CDR3 is TGTGCCAGCAGTTTCTTGATGAAAAACTCTGGGGCCAACGTCCTGACTTTC. V and J are TRBV28 and TRBJ2-6; no firm D call. The CDR3 totals 17 residues. Trimming shortened V by 3 bases and J by 0 bases, and 12 bases separated the two germline ends. CDR1 and CDR2 from the germline V gene are MDHEN and SYDVKM.

The chain couples TRBV12-3 or TRBV12-4 to TRBJ2-1; D ambiguous. CDR3 size: 14 residues. Trimming shortened V by 2 bases and J by 5 bases, and 10 bases separated the two germline ends. The DNA for the CDR3 is TGTGCCAGCAGTTTAAACGGGTGGGACAATGAGCAGTTCTTC. It encodes CASSLNGWDNEQFF.

The chain carries TRBV7-6 and TRBJ2-2; no reliable D call. Germline lookup yields CDR1 SGHVS and CDR2 FNYEAQ. This CDR3 contains 14 residues. CDR3 DNA: TGTGCGTTAGGGCAACCGTTGGGCACCGGGGAGCTGTTTTTT. Translated, it gives CALGQPLGTGELFF.